The clone carrying this T cell receptor beta chain has more than one count but fewer than ten. Its antigen is unidentified. These data originate in a study of T-cell memory formation after mild COVID-19. Looking at the study overall: Clustering of TCRs was largely donor specific.

In TCRdb, the 5' RACE reads were re-called with MiXCR into one record per CDR3 protein. The sample shows about 190,000 distinct CDR3 sequences, around 30% of them seen only once. The study, taken as a whole, reports: CD4+ contracting clones were found mainly in CM and EM, and CD8+ ones in EMRA. Researchers found some responding clones in pre-infection memory, a sign that cross-reactive memory joined.

Input material: PBMCs or a T cell subset sorted from them (not recorded which). This TCR came from an adult woman who had mild COVID-19 (a few samples of this study predate the infection). Cell type and time point are not known.

CDR3 in DNA: TGTGCCATCAGTGATGGGGACAGGGGAGCTTTCTTT. Its translation is CAISDGDRGAFF. V is TRBV10-3 and J is TRBJ1-1, with TRBD1 matching over 10 bases. This CDR3 has 12 residues. V was pared by 3 bases and J by 10 bases, with 2 bases of the junction left unmatched. Germline V lookup: CDR1 ENHRY, CDR2 SYGVKD.